This T cell receptor beta chain was identified in a study of T cells after yellow fever vaccination. The CDR3 covers 13 residues. Germline CDR1 SGHRS, CDR2 YFSETQ. Trimming left V 3 bases short and J 4 bases short, with 10 bases between. 5'RACE template switching added a universal primer site and UMIs to TCR cDNA. TCRdb reanalysed the 5' RACE reads using MiXCR and keeps one entry per CDR3 protein. Of approximately 300,000 distinct CDR3 sequences listed, 9.5% to 12% are singletons. The sequence derives from a man younger than 30 who received the YFV17D yellow fever vaccine. The rearrangement joins TRBV5-1 to TRBJ2-5; D unresolved. The sample in question was CD4+ T cells sorted from PBMCs, obtained 45 days after the yellow fever booster vaccination. The CDR3: CASSSPTGETQYF. As DNA, the CDR3 is TGCGCCAGCAGCTCCCCCACGGGAGAGACCCAGTACTTC.